This T cell receptor beta chain was identified in a study of CD8+ T cells in alopecia areata. Findings of the study overall: Clonality was higher in lesional than normal scalp, especially in alopecia totalis/universalis.

Germline CDR1 and CDR2: LGHNA and YSLEER. V was clipped by 2 bases and J by 6 bases, with 5 bases between them. The CDR3 extends over 11 amino acids. As the sequencing template, cDNA was produced by extracting RNA and reverse transcribing it. TCRdb's table, derived via immunoSEQ multiplex PCR, lists solely in-frame clones and lacks some. The repertoire holds 70,000 or so clones, with approximately 64% as singletons. A single count supports this clone. No antigen is known for it. This clonotype was sampled from a human donor with alopecia areata. V usage is TRBV4-3 and J usage is TRBJ2-7; D is ambiguous. The material sequenced was CD8+ T cells sorted from blood, taken at week 0. In DNA, the CDR3 is TGCGCCAGCAGCCAATATGGCGAGCAGTACTTC. Amino acids: CASSQYGEQYF.